This record looks at one T cell receptor (beta chain) sequence and its context. Assay used: immunoSEQ multiplex PCR; TCRdb lists only in-frame clones, some missing. The top ten clones hold under 15% of a sample with some 150,000 clones, around 80% of them seen once. This sample stems from a study of blood T cell repertoires in COVID-19. V was clipped by 7 bases and J by 2 bases; unmatched bases: 8. The CDR3 consists of 15 residues. CDR1 and CDR2 from the germline V gene are MDHEN and SYDVKM. The source is a man in his sixties with active or convalescent COVID-19. The sample comprised peripheral blood. The gene calls are TRBV28 and TRBJ2-3, with 8 bases fitting TRBD2. The CDR3 loop reads CASTQLAVVTDTQYF. The DNA for the CDR3 is TGTGCCAGCACCCAACTAGCGGTGGTCACAGATACGCAGTATTTT.